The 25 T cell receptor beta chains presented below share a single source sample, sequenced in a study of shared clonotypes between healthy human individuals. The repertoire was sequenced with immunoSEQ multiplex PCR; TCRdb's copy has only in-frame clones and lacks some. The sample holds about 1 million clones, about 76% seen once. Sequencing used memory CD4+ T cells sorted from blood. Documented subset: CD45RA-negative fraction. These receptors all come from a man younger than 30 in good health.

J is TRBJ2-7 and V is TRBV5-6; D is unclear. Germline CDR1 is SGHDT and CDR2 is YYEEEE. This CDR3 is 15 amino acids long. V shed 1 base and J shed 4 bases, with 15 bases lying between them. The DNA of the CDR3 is TGTGCCAGCAGCTTGACTTCTGTGGTCGGGTACGAGCAGTACTTC. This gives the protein CASSLTSVVGYEQYF.

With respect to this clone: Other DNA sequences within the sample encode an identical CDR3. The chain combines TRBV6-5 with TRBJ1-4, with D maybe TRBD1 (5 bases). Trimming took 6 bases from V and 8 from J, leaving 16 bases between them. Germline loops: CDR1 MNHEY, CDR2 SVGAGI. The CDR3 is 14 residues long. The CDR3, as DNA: TGTGCCAGCAGACCGGGACTCAACTCCGAAAAACTGTTTTTT. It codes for CASRPGLNSEKLFF.

CDR3 residues: CASSLALRSGYTF. DNA of the CDR3: TGTGCCAGCAGCTTAGCGCTAAGGAGCGGCTACACCTTC. The chain is built from TRBV7-2 and TRBJ1-2; no clear D gene. Germline CDR1 is SGHTA and CDR2 is FQGNSA. Trimming took 0 bases from V and 8 from J, leaving 10 bases between them. The CDR3 totals 13 residues.

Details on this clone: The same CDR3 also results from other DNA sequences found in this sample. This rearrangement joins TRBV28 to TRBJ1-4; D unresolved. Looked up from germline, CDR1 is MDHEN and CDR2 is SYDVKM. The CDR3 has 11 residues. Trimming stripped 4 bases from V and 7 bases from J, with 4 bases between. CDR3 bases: TGTGCCAGCAGTTCTCGTGAAAAACTGTTTTTT. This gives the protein CASSSREKLFF. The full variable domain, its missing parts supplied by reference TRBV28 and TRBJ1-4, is DVKVTQSSRYLVKRTGEKVFLECVQDMDHENMFWYRQDPGLGLRLIYFSYDVKMKEKGDIPEGYSVSREKKERFSLILESASTNQTSMYLCASSSREKLFFGSGTQLSVL.

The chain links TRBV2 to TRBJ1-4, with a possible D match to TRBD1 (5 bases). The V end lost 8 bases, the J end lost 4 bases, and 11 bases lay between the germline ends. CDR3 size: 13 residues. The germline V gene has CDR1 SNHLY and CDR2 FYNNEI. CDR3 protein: CASSGRGNEKLFF. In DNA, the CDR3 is TGTGCCAGCTCGGGACGGGGTAATGAAAAACTGTTTTTT.

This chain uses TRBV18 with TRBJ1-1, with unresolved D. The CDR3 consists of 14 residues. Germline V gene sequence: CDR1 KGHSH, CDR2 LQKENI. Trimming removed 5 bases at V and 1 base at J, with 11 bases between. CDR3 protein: CASSESLRNTEAFF. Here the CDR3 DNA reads TGTGCCAGCTCAGAGAGCTTGAGGAACACTGAAGCTTTCTTT.

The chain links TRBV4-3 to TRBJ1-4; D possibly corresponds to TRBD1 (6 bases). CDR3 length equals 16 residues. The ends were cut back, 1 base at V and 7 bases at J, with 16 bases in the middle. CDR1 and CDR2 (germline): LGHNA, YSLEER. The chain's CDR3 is CASSQGGQGRGEKLFF. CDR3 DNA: TGCGCCAGCAGCCAAGGGGGACAAGGCCGCGGTGAAAAACTGTTTTTT.

The CDR3 loop reads CASIASSGGGSPLHF. The CDR3 bases are TGTGCCAGCATCGCCTCTTCGGGGGGCGGTTCACCCCTCCACTTT. The chain joins TRBV28 to TRBJ1-6, with D maybe TRBD1 (6 bases). V lost 7 bases, J lost 9 bases, and 19 bases lay in between. CDR1 and CDR2 from the germline V gene are MDHEN and SYDVKM. The CDR3 spans 15 residues.

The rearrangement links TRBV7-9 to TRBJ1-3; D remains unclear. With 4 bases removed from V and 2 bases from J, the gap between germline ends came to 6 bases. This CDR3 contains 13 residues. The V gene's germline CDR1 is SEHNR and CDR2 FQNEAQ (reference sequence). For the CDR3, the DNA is TGTGCCAGCAGCTATTCTGCTGGAAACACCATATATTTT. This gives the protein CASSYSAGNTIYF.

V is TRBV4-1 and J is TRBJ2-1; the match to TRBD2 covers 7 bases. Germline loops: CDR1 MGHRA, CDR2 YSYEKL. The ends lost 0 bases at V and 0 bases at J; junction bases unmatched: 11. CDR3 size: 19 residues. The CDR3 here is CASSQDPPGGGSSYNEQFF. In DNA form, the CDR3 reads TGCGCCAGCAGCCAAGATCCCCCTGGGGGGGGAAGCTCCTACAATGAGCAGTTCTTC.

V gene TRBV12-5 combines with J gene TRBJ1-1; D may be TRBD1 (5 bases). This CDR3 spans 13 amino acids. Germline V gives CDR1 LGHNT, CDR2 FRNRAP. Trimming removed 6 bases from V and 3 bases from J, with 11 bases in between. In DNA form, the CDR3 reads TGTGCTAGTGGGCGGGGGATGGACACTGAAGCTTTCTTT. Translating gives CASGRGMDTEAFF.

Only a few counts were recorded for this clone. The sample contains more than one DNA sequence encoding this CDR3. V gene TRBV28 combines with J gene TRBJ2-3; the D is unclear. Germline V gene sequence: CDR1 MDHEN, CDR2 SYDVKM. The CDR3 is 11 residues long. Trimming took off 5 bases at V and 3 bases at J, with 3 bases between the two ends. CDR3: CASSRTDTQYF. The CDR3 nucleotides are TGTGCCAGCAGTCGAACAGATACGCAGTATTTT.

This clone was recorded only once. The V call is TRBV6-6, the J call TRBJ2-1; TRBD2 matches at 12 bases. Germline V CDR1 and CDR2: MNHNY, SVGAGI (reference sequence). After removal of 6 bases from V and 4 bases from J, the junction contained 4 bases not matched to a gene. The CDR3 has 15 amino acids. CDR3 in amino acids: CASSPLAGGYNEQFF. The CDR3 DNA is TGTGCCAGCAGCCCCCTAGCGGGGGGGTACAATGAGCAGTTCTTC.

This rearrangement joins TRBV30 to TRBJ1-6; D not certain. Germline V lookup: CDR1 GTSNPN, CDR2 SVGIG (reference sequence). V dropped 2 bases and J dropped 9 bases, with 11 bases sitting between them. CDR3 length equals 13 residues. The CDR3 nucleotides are TGTGCCTGGAGTATAAGGAAGACTTCACCCCTCCACTTT. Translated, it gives CAWSIRKTSPLHF.

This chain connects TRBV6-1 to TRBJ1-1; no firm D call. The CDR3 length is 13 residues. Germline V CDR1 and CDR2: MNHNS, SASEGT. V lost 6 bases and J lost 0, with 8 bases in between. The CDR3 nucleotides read TGTGCCAGCAGGGCCCAGGTGAACACTGAAGCTTTCTTT. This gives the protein CASRAQVNTEAFF.

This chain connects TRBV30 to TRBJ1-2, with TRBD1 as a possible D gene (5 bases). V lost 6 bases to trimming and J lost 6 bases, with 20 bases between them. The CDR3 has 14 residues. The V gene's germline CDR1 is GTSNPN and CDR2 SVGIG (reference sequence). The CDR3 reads CACLYQGDLNGYTF. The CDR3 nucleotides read TGTGCCTGTCTTTATCAGGGAGATTTGAATGGCTACACCTTC. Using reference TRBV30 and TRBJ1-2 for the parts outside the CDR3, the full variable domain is SQTIHQWPATLVQPVGSPLSLECTVEGTSNPNLYWYRQAAGRGLQLLFYSVGIGQISSEVPQNLSASRPQDRQFILSSKKLLLSDSGFYLCACLYQGDLNGYTFGSGTRLTVV.

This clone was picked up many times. CDR3 sequence reads: CASSRDGRSGTEAFF. The CDR3 DNA sequence: TGTGCCAGCAGTAGGGACGGAAGGTCAGGCACTGAAGCTTTCTTT. The chain is built from TRBV27 and TRBJ1-1, with D perhaps TRBD1 (5 bases). The germline V gene encodes CDR1 MNHEY and CDR2 SMNVEV (reference sequence). V lost 5 bases, J lost 4 bases, and 17 bases lay in between. The CDR3 runs to 15 residues.

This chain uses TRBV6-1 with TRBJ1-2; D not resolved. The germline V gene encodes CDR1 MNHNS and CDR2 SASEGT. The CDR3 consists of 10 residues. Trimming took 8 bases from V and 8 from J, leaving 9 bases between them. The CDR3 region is CASSGSGYTF. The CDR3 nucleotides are TGTGCCAGCTCTGGTTCCGGCTACACCTTC.

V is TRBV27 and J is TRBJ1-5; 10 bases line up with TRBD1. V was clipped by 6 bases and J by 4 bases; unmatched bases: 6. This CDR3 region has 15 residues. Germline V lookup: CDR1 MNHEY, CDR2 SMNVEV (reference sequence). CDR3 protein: CASRFGTGANQPQHF. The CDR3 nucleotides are TGTGCCAGCAGATTTGGGACAGGGGCGAATCAGCCCCAGCATTTT.

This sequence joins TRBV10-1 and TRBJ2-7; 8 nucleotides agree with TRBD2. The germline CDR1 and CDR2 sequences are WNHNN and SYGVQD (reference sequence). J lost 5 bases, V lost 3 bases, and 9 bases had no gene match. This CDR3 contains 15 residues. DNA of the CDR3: TGCGCCAGCAGTGAAGGGGCGGGAGGTATCCACGAGCAGTACTTC. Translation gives CASSEGAGGIHEQYF.

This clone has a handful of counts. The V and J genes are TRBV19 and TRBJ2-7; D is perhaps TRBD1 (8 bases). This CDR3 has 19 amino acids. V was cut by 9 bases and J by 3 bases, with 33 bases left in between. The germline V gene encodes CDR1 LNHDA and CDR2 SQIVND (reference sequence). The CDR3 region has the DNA TGTGCCAGGTGGGGGAGGGACCCGGGACAGGAGTCTGAAGGCTACGAGCAGTACTTC. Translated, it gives CARWGRDPGQESEGYEQYF.

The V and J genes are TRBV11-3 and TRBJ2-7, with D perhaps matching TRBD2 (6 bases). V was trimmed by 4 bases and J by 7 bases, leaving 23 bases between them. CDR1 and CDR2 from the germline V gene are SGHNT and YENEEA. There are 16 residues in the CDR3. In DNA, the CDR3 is TGTGCCAGCAGCTCCCCTCCGGGACTTTCATTAGGGGAGCAGTACTTC. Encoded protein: CASSSPPGLSLGEQYF. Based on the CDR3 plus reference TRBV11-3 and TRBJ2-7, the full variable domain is EAGVVQSPRYKIIEKKQPVAFWCNPISGHNTLYWYLQNLGQGPELLIRYENEEAVDDSQLPKDRFSAERLKGVDSTLKIQPAELGDSAVYLCASSSPPGLSLGEQYFGPGTRLTVT.

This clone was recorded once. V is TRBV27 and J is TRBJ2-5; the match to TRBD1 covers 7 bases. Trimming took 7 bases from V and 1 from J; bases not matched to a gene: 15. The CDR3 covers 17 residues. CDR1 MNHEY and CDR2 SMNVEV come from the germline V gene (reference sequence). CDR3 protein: CASKGQGVRSFQETQYF. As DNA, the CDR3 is TGTGCCAGCAAAGGTCAGGGGGTGAGGAGTTTCCAAGAGACCCAGTACTTC.

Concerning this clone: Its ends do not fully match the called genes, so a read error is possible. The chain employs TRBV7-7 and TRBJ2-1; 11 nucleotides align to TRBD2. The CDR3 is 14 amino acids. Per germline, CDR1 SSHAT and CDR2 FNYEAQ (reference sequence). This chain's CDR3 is CASSVTSGINEQFF. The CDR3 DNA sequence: TGTGCTAGCAGCGTGACTAGCGGGATCAATGAGCAGTTCTTC.

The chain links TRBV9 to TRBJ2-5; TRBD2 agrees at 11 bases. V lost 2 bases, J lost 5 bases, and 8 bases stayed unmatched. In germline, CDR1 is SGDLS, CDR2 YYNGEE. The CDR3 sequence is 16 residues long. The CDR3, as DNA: TGTGCCAGCAGCGTTGATAGCGGGAGGGCCAGTGAGACCCAGTACTTC. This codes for CASSVDSGRASETQYF.